Listed below are T cell receptor beta chains from one sample, sequenced in a study of blood T cell repertoires in COVID-19. Profiling relied on immunoSEQ multiplex PCR, and the TCRdb table lists in-frame clones only, not all of them. Found here are roughly 330,000 clones, 80% to 90% of them singletons; the top ten hold approximately 1.2%. Specimen: peripheral blood. These receptors all stem from a woman in her forties or fifties with acute or convalescent COVID-19. CDR3s include the opening cysteine and the closing phenylalanine or tryptophan. The D gene is left open where the match is weak. Rows may omit the clone size; those that give it use once, few, many or a size class.

D | J | V | size | DNA | CDR3
TRBD1 | TRBJ1-2 | TRBV2 | . | TGTGCCAGCAGTAGATACTCCGGGACAGAAGATAGGGTCACCTTC | CASSRYSGTEDRVTF
. | TRBJ2-2 | TRBV6-6 | . | TGTGCGTTGAAGGGGTCCAACACCGGGGAGCTGTTTTTT | CALKGSNTGELFF
. | TRBJ1-2 | TRBV5-1 | . | TGCGCCAGCAGCTTGGGAACCGGGGAAGGCTACACCTTC | CASSLGTGEGYTF
. | TRBJ1-5 | TRBV10-3 | . | TGTGCCATCAGTGAGAGCCGGGGAGGTCAGCCCCAGCATTTT | CAISESRGGQPQHF
. | TRBJ1-4 | TRBV9 | . | TGTGCCAGCAGCGCGGGACCGGGAGGAAAACTGTTTTTT | CASSAGPGGKLFF
. | TRBJ2-5 | TRBV7-2 | . | TGTGCCAGCAGCTTATTTTGGGGGCCCCAAGAGACCCAGTACTTC | CASSLFWGPQETQYF
. | TRBJ2-6 | TRBV5-1 | few | TGCGCCAGCAGCTATTCAGGGGCGCCCGGGGCCAACGTCCTGACTTTC | CASSYSGAPGANVLTF
TRBD1 | TRBJ2-5 | TRBV2 | . | TGTGCCAGCAGTGATATAGGGGACAGGGGCCAAGAGACCCAGTACTTC | CASSDIGDRGQETQYF
TRBD1 | TRBJ2-4 | TRBV27 | . | TGTGCCAGCAGTTATGGAAAGCTTACAGGGGACATTCAGTACTTC | CASSYGKLTGDIQYF
TRBD2 | TRBJ2-1 | TRBV19 | . | TGTGCCAGTAGTATAGACCCCGGGGGGGGTGAGCAGTTCTTC | CASSIDPGGGEQFF
. | TRBJ2-3 | TRBV5-1 | . | TGCGCCAGCAGCGAACTCGGCACAGATACGCAGTATTTT | CASSELGTDTQYF
TRBD1 | TRBJ1-1 | TRBV30 | . | TGTGCCTGGAGTGCAACCGGGACAGCTGGGCGAGCTTTCTTT | CAWSATGTAGRAFF
TRBD1 | TRBJ1-4 | TRBV2 | . | TGTGCCAGCAGAAGGACAGGGGTAAATGAAAAACTGTTTTTT | CASRRTGVNEKLFF
. | TRBJ2-5 | TRBV7-6 | . | TGTGCCAGCAGCTTGGACTACCAAGAGACCCAGTACTTC | CASSLDYQETQYF
. | TRBJ1-2 | TRBV18 | . | TGTGCCAGCTCACCACGTCGGGGTGAGGAGGCCTACACCTTC | CASSPRRGEEAYTF
. | TRBJ2-5 | TRBV5-4 | . | TGTGCCAGCAGCGATCGGACTATAGAGGAGACCCAGTACTTC | CASSDRTIEETQYF
TRBD2 | TRBJ2-2 | TRBV4-2 | . | TGTGCCAGCAGCCCGGCGGGAGAGGGGACCGGGGAGCTGTTTTTT | CASSPAGEGTGELFF
. | TRBJ2-6 | TRBV14 | . | TGTGCCAGCAGCCAAGCAGGGACTGGGGCCAACGTCCTGACTTTC | CASSQAGTGANVLTF
TRBD2 | TRBJ2-3 | TRBV10-3 | . | TGTGCCATCAGTGAGCGGCTAGCGGCAGATACGCAGTATTTT | CAISERLAADTQYF
. | TRBJ1-1 | TRBV27 | . | TGTGCCAGCAGTCCAGCGGGTTACACTGAAGCTTTCTTT | CASSPAGYTEAFF
. | TRBJ2-1 | TRBV27 | . | TGTGCCAGCAGCCCCGAGGGCAATTCCTACAATGAGCAGTTCTTC | CASSPEGNSYNEQFF
TRBD1 | TRBJ1-4 | TRBV5-6 | . | TGTGCCAGCAGCTTATCCCGGGACAGGGGTAACGAAAAACTGTTTTTT | CASSLSRDRGNEKLFF
TRBD1 | TRBJ2-6 | TRBV4-1 | . | TGCGCCAGCAGCCAAGCCCCATTGGGACAGCGCATCTCTGGGGCCAACGTCCTGACTTTC | CASSQAPLGQRISGANVLTF
. | TRBJ1-2 | TRBV29-1 | . | TGCAGCGTTGGGTACGGGTATGGCTACACCTTC | CSVGYGYGYTF
. | TRBJ2-6 | TRBV24-1 | . | TGTGCCACCAGGTCGGGCTCTGGGGCCAACGTCCTGACTTTC | CATRSGSGANVLTF
TRBD1 | TRBJ2-2 | TRBV11-1 | . | TGTGCCAGCAGCTTCGGACAGGGAGGCAACACCGGGGAGCTGTTTTTT | CASSFGQGGNTGELFF
. | TRBJ2-1 | TRBV5-6 | . | TGTGCCAGCAGTCCGACAGCGAGCTCCTACAATGAGCAGTTCTTC | CASSPTASSYNEQFF
. | TRBJ1-1 | TRBV2 | . | TGTGCCAGCAGTCCAACAGGGAACACTGAAGCTTTCTTT | CASSPTGNTEAFF
. | TRBJ1-4 | TRBV30 | . | TGTGCCCTCACTCGGGGGACAACTAATGAAAAACTGTTTTTT | CALTRGTTNEKLFF
TRBD1 | TRBJ1-2 | TRBV3-1/TRBV3-2 | . | TGTGCCAGTGGACAGGGGGGAACCTATGGCTACACCTTC | CASGQGGTYGYTF
. | TRBJ2-7 | TRBV30 | . | TGTGCCTGGAGTAAGACAGTCATCTACGAGCAGTACTTC | CAWSKTVIYEQYF